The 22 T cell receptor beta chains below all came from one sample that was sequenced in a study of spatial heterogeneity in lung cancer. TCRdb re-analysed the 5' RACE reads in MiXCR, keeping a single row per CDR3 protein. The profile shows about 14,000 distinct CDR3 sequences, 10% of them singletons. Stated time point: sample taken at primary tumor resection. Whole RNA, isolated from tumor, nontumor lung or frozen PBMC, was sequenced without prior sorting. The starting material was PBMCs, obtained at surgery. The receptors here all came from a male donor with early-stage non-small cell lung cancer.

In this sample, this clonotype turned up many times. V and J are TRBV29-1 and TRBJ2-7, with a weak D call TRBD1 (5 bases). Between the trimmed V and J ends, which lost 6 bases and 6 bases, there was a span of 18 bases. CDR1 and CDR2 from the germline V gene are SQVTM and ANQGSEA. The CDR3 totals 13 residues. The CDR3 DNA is TGCAGCGTCCAACCGGACACGTTCACCGAGCAGTACTTC. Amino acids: CSVQPDTFTEQYF.

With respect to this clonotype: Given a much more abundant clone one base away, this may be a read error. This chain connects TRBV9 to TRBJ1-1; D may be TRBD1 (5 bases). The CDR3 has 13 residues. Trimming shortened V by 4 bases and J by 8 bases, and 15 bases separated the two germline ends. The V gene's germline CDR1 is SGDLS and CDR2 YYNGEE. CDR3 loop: CASSPDSHGEAFF. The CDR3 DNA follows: TGTGCCAGCAGCCCCGACAGCCACGGGGAAGCTTTCTTT.

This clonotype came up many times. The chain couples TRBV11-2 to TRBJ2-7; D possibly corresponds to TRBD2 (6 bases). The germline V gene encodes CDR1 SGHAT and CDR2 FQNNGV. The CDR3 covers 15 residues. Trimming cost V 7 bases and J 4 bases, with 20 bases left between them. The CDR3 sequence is CASKKTGDPLYEQYF. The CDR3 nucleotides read TGTGCCAGCAAAAAGACGGGGGACCCTTTATACGAGCAGTACTTC.

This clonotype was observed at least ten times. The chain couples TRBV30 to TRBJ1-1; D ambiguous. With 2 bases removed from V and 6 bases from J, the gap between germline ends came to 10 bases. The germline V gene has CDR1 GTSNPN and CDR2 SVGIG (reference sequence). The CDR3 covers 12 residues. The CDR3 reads CAWSTTASEAFF. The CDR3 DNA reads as TGTGCCTGGAGTACGACGGCATCTGAAGCTTTCTTT. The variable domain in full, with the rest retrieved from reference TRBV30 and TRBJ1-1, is SQTIHQWPATLVQPVGSPLSLECTVEGTSNPNLYWYRQAAGRGLQLLFYSVGIGQISSEVPQNLSASRPQDRQFILSSKKLLLSDSGFYLCAWSTTASEAFFGQGTRLTVV.

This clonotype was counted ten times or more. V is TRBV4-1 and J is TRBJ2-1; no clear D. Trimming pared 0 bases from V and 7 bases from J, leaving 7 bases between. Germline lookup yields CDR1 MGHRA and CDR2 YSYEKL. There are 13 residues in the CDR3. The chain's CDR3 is CASSQEMGNEQFF. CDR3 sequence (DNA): TGCGCCAGCAGCCAAGAGATGGGGAATGAGCAGTTCTTC.

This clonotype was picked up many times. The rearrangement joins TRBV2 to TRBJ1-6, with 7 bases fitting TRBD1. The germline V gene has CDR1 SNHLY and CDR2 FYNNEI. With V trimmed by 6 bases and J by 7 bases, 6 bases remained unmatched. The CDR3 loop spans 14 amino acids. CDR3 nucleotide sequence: TGTGCCAGCAGGAGAACAGGGGAGAATTCACCCCTCCACTTT. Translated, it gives CASRRTGENSPLHF.

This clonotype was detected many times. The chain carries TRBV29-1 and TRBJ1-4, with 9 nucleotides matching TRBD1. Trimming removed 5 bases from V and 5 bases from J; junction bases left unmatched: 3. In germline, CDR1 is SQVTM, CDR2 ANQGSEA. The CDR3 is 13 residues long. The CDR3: CSVPGTGNEKLFF. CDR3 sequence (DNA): TGCAGCGTTCCCGGGACAGGGAATGAAAAACTGTTTTTT.

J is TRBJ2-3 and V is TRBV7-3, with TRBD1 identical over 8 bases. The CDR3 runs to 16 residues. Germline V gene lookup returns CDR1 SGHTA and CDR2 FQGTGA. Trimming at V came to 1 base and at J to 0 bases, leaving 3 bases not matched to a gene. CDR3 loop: CASSLKTGASTDTQYF. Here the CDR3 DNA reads TGTGCCAGCAGCTTAAAGACAGGGGCTAGCACAGATACGCAGTATTTT.

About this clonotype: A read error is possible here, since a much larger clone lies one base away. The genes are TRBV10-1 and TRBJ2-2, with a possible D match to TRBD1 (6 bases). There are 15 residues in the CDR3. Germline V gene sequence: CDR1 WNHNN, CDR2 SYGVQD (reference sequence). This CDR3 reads CASSFGGANAGELFF. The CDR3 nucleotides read TGCGCCAGCAGTTTTGGGGGCGCGAACGCCGGGGAGCTGTTTTTT.

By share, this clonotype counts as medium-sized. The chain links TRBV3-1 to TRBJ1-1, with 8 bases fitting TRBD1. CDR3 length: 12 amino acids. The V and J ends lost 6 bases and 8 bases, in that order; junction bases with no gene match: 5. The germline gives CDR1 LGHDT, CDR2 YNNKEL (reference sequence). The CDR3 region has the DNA TGTGCCAGCAGTCCGACAGGGGTCGAAGCTTTCTTT. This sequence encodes CASSPTGVEAFF.

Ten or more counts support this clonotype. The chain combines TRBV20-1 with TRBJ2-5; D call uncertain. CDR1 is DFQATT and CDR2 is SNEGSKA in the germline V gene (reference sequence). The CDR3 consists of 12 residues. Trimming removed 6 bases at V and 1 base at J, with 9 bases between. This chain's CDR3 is CSAVGSQETQYF. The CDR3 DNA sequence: TGCAGTGCCGTAGGCAGCCAAGAGACCCAGTACTTC.

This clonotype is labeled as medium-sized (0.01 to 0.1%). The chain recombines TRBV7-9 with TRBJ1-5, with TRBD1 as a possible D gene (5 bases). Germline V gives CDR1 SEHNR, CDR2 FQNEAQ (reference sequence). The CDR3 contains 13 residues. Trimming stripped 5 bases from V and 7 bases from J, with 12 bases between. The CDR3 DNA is TGTGCCAGCAGCCTCGAGAGGGACCAGCCCCAGCATTTT. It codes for CASSLERDQPQHF.

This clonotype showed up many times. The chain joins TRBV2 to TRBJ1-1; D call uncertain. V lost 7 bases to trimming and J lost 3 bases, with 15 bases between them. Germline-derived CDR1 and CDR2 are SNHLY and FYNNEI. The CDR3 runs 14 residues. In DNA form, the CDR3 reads TGTGCCAGCATCCTCGGTAGGGCGGACACTGAAGCTTTCTTT. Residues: CASILGRADTEAFF.

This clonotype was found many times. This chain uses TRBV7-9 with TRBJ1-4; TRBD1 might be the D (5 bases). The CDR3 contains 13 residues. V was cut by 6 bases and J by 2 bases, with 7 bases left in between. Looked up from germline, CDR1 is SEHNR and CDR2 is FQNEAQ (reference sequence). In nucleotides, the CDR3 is TGTGCCAGCAGGGGGGAGACTAATGAAAAACTGTTTTTT. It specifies CASRGETNEKLFF.

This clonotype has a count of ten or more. CDR3 loop: CASSSRTGSDETQYF. The DNA for the CDR3 is TGTGCCAGCAGTTCACGGACAGGTTCGGATGAGACCCAGTACTTC. V gene TRBV28 combines with J gene TRBJ2-5; 7 nucleotides agree with TRBD1. From germline, CDR1 is MDHEN and CDR2 SYDVKM. After removal of 4 bases from V and 5 bases from J, the junction contained 10 bases not matched to a gene. This CDR3 is 15 amino acids long.

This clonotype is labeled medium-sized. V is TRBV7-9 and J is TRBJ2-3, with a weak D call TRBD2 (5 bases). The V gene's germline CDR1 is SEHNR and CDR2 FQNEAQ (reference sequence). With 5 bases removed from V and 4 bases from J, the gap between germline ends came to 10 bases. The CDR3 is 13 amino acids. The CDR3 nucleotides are TGTGCCAGCAGCCCCCGGGGTCCAGATACGCAGTATTTT. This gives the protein CASSPRGPDTQYF.

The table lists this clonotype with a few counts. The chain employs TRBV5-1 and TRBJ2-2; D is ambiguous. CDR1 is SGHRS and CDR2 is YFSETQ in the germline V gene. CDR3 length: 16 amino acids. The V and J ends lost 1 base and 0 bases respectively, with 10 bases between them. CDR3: CASSLSPLPNTGELFF. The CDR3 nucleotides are TGCGCCAGCAGCTTGTCCCCTTTACCGAACACCGGGGAGCTGTTTTTT. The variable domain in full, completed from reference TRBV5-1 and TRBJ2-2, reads KAGVTQTPRYLIKTRGQQVTLSCSPISGHRSVSWYQQTPGQGLQFLFEYFSETQRNKGNFPGRFSGRQFSNSRSEMNVSTLELGDSALYLCASSLSPLPNTGELFFGEGSRLTVL.

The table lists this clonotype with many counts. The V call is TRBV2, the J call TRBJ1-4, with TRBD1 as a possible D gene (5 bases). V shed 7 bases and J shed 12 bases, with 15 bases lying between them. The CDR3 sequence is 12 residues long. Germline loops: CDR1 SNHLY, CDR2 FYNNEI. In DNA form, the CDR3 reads TGTGCCAGCATATCCCTCACAGGTGAACTGTTTTTT. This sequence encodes CASISLTGELFF.

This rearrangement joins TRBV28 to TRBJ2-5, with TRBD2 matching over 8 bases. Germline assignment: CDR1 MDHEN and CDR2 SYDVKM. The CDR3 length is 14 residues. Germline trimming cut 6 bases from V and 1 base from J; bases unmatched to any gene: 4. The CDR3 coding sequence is TGTGCCAGCAGCAATCTAGCGGGCCAAGAGACCCAGTACTTC. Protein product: CASSNLAGQETQYF.

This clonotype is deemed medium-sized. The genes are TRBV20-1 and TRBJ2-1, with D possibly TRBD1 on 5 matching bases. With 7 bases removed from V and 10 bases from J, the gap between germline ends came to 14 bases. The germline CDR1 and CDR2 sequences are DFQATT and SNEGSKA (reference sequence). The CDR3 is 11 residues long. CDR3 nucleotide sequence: TGCAGTGTTTCCCAGACAGAAGAGCAGTTCTTC. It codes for CSVSQTEEQFF.

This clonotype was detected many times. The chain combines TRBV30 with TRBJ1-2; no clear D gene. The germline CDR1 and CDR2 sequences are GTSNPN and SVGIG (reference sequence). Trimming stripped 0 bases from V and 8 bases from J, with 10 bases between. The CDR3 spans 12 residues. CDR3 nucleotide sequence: TGTGCCTGGAGTGTAATATCTGAGGGCTACACCTTC. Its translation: CAWSVISEGYTF.

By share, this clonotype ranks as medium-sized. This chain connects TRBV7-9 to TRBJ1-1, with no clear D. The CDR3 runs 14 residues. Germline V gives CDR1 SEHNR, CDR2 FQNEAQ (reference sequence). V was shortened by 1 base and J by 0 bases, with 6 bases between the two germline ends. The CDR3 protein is CASSLGVMNTEAFF. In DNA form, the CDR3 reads TGTGCCAGCAGCTTAGGAGTGATGAACACTGAAGCTTTCTTT.